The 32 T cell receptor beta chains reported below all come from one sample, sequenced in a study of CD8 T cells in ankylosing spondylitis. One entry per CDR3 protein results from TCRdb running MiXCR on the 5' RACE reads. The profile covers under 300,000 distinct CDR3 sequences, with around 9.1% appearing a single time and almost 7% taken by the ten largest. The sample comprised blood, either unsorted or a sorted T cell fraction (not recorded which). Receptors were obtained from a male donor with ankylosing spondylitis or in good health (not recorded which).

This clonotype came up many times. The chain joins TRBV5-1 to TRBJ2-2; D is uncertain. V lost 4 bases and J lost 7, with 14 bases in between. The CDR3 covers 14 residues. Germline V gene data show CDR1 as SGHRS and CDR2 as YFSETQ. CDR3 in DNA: TGCGCCAGCAGCCTAACAAGAGGCCGCGGGGAGCTGTTTTTT. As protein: CASSLTRGRGELFF.

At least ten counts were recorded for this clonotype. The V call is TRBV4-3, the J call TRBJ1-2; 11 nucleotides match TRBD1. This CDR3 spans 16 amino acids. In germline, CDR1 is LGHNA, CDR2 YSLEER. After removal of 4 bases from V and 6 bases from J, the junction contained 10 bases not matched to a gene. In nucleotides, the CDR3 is TGCGCCAGCAGCCTCCTTTGGGGACAGGGGGGGGATGGCTACACCTTC. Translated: CASSLLWGQGGDGYTF.

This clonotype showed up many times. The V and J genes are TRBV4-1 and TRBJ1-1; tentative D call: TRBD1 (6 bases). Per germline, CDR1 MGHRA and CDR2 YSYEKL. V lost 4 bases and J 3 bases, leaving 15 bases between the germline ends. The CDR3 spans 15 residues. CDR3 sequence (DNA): TGCGCCAGCAGCCCCATAGGGGGAATTGACACTGAAGCTTTCTTT. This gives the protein CASSPIGGIDTEAFF.

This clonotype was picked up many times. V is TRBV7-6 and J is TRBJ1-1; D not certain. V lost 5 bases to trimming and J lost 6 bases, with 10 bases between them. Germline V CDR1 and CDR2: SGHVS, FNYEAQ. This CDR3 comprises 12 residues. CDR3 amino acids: CASSTLGAEAFF. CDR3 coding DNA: TGTGCCAGCAGCACACTCGGAGCTGAAGCTTTCTTT.

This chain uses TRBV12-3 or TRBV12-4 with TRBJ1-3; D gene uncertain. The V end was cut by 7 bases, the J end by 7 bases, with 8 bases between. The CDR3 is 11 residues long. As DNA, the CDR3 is TGTGCCAGCAAATTGGGGAACACCATATATTTT. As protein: CASKLGNTIYF.

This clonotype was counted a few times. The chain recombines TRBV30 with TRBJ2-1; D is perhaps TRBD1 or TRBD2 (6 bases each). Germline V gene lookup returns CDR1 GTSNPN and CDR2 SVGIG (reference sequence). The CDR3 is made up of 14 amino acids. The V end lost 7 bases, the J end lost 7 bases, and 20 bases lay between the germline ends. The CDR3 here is CAFPYGGASNEQFF. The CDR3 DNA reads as TGTGCCTTTCCCTACGGGGGCGCATCTAATGAGCAGTTCTTC. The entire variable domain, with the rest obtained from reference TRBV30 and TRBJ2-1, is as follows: SQTIHQWPATLVQPVGSPLSLECTVEGTSNPNLYWYRQAAGRGLQLLFYSVGIGQISSEVPQNLSASRPQDRQFILSSKKLLLSDSGFYLCAFPYGGASNEQFFGPGTRLTVL.

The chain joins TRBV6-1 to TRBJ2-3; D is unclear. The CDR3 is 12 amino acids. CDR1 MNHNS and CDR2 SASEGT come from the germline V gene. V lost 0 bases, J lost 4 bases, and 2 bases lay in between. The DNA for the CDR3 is TGTGCCAGCAGTGAAGCGGCAGATACGCAGTATTTT. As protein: CASSEAADTQYF.

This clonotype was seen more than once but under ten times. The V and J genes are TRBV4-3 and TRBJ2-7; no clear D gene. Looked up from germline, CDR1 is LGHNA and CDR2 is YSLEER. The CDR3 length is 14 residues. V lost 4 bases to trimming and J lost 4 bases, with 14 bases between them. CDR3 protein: CASSPGSLSYEQYF. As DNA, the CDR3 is TGCGCCAGCAGCCCGGGTAGCTTGAGTTACGAGCAGTACTTC.

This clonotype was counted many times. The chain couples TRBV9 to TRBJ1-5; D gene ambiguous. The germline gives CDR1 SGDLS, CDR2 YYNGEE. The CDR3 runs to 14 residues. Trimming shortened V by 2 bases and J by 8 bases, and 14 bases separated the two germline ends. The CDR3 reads CASSVGNELEPQHF. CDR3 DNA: TGTGCCAGCAGCGTGGGGAACGAGTTGGAGCCCCAGCATTTT.

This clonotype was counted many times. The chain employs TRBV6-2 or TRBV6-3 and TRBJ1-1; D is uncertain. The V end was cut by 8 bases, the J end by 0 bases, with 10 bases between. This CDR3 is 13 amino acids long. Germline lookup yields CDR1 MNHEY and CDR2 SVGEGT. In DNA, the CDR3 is TGTGCCAGCGGAGGCAGAATGAACACTGAAGCTTTCTTT. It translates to CASGGRMNTEAFF.

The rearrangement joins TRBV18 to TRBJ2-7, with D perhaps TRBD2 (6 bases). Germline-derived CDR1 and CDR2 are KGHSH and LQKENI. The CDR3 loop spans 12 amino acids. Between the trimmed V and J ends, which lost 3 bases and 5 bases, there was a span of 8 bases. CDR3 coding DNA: TGTGCCAGCTCACCGGGCGGGAACGAGCAGTACTTC. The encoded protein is CASSPGGNEQYF. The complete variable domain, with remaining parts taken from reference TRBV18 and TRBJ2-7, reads NAGVMQNPRHLVRRRGQEARLRCSPMKGHSHVYWYRQLPEEGLKFMVYLQKENIIDESGMPKERFSAEFPKEGPSILRIQQVVRGDSAAYFCASSPGGNEQYFGPGTRLTVT.

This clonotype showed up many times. This chain's CDR3 is CASSHGSARGGELFF. The CDR3 region has the DNA TGTGCCAGCAGCCATGGTAGCGCCCGTGGCGGGGAGCTGTTTTTT. The chain employs TRBV3-1 and TRBJ2-2; weak D call: TRBD2 (5 bases). The germline V gene has CDR1 LGHDT and CDR2 YNNKEL (reference sequence). The CDR3 is 15 residues long. Between the trimmed V and J ends, which lost 3 bases and 7 bases, there was a span of 15 bases.

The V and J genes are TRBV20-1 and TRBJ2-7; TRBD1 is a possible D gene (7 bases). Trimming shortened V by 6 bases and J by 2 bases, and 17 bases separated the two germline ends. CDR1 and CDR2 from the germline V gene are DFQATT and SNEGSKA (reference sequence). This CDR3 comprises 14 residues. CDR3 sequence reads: CSARGDPDPYEQYF. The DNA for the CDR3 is TGCAGTGCCAGGGGGGACCCCGACCCCTACGAGCAGTACTTC.

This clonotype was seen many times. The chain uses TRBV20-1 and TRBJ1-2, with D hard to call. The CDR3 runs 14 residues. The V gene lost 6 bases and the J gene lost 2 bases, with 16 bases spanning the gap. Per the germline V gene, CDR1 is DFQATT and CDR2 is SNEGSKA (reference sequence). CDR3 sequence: CSAPGPTRNYGYTF. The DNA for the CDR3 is TGCAGTGCCCCCGGGCCCACCAGAAACTATGGCTACACCTTC.

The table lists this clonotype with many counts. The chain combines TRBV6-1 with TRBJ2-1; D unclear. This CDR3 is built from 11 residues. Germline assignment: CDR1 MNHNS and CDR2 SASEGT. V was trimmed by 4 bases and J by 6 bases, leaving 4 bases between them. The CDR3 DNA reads TGTGCCAGCAGTGCCCCCAATGAGCAGTTCTTC. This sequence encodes CASSAPNEQFF.

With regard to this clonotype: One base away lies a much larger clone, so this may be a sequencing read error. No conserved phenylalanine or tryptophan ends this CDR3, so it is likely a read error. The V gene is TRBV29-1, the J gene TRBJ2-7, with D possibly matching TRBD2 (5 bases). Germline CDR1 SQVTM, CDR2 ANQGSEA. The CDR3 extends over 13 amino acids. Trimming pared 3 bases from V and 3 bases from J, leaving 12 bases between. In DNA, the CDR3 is TGCAGCGTTGACGGTGGGAGAGGCTACGAGCAGTACTAC. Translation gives CSVDGGRGYEQYY.

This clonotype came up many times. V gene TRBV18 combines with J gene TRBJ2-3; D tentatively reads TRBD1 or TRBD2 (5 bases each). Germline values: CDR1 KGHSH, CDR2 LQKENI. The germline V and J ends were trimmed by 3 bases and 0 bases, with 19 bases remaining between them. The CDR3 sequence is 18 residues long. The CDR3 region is CASSPTPPGATSTDTQYF. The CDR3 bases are TGTGCCAGCTCACCGACTCCTCCCGGGGCTACAAGCACAGATACGCAGTATTTT.

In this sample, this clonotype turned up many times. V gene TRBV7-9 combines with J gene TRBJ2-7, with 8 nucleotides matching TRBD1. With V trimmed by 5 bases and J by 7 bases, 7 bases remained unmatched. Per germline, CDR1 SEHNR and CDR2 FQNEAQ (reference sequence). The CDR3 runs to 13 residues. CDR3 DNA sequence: TGTGCCAGCAGCCCGACAGGGGTTTGGGAGCAGTACTTC. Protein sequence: CASSPTGVWEQYF. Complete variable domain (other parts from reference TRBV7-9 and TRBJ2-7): DTGVSQNPRHKITKRGQNVTFRCDPISEHNRLYWYRQTLGQGPEFLTYFQNEAQLEKSRLLSDRFSAERPKGSFSTLEIQRTEQGDSAMYLCASSPTGVWEQYFGPGTRLTVT.

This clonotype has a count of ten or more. CDR3 coding DNA: TGTGCCAGCAGTTACTCGAGTGGGAGGAGGATGAACACTGAAGCTTTCTTT. This translates into CASSYSSGRRMNTEAFF. This rearrangement joins TRBV6-5 to TRBJ1-1, with D hard to call. Trimming cost V 0 bases and J 0 bases, with 14 bases left between them. The CDR3 consists of 17 residues. Germline CDR1 is MNHEY and CDR2 is SVGAGI.

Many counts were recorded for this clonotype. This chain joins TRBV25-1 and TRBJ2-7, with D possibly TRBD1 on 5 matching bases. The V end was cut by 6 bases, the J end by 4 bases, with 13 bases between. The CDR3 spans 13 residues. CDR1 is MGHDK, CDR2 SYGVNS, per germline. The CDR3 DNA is TGTGCCAGCAGGGGTGTAGGGGTTTACGAGCAGTACTTC. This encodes CASRGVGVYEQYF.

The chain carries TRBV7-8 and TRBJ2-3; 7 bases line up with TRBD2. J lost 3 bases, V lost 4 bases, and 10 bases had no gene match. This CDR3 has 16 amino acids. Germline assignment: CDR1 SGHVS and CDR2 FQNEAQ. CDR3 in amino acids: CASSSSFREETDTQYF. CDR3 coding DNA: TGTGCCAGCAGCTCCTCGTTCCGGGAGGAGACAGATACGCAGTATTTT.

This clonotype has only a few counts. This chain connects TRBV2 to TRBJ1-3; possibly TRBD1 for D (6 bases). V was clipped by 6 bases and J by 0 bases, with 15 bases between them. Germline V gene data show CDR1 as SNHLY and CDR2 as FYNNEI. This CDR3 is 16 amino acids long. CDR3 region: CASSSGAPSSGNTIYF. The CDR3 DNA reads TGTGCCAGCAGCTCAGGGGCGCCCAGCTCTGGAAACACCATATATTTT.

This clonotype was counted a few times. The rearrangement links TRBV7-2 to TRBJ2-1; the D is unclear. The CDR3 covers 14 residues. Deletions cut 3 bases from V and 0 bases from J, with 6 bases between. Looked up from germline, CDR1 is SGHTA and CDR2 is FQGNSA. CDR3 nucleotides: TGTGCCAGCAGCTTTAGAAGCTCCTACAATGAGCAGTTCTTC. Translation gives CASSFRSSYNEQFF.

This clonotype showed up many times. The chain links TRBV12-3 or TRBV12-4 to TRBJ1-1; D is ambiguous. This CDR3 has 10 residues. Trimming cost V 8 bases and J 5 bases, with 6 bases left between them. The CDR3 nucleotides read TGTGCCAGCGGCGATACTGAAGCTTTCTTT. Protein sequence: CASGDTEAFF.

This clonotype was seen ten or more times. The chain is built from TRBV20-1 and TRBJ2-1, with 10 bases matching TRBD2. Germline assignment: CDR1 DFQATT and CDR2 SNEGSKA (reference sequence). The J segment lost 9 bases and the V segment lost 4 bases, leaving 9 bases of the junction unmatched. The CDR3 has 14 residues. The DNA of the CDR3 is TGCAGTGCTAACCTAGCGGGGGCATCTAGTGAGCAGTTCTTC. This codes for CSANLAGASSEQFF.

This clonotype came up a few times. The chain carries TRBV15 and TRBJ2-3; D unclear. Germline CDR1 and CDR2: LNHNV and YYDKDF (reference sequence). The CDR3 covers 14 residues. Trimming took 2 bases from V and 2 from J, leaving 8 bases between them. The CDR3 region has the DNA TGTGCCACCAGCAGACGGGTATACACAGATACGCAGTATTTT. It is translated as CATSRRVYTDTQYF.

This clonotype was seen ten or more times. CDR3 sequence (DNA): TGCGCCAGCAGCTTGACGGGACTAGCCTTCGATACGCAGTATTTT. This translates into CASSLTGLAFDTQYF. The chain is built from TRBV5-1 and TRBJ2-3; 9 bases are shared with TRBD2. The V segment lost 1 base and the J segment 6 bases; nucleotides outside the gene matches: 6. Germline loops: CDR1 SGHRS, CDR2 YFSETQ. The CDR3 has 15 amino acids.

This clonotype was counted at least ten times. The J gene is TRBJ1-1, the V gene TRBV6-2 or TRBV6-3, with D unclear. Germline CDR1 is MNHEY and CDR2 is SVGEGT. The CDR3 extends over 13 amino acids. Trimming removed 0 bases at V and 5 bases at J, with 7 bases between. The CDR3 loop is CASSYSGGTEAFF. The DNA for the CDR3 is TGTGCCAGCAGTTACTCTGGTGGAACTGAAGCTTTCTTT.

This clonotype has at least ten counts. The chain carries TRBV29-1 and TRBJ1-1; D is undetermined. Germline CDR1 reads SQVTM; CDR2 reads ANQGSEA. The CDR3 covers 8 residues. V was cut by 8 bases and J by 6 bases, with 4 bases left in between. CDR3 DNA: TGCAGCTCCCCTGAAGCTTTCTTT. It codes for CSSPEAFF.

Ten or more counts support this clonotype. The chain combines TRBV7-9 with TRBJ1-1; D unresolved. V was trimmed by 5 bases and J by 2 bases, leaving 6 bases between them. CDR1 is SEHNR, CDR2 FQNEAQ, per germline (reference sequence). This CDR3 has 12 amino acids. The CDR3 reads CASSDQNTEAFF. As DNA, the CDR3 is TGTGCCAGCAGCGATCAAAACACTGAAGCTTTCTTT. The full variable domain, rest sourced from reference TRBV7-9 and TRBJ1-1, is DTGVSQNPRHKITKRGQNVTFRCDPISEHNRLYWYRQTLGQGPEFLTYFQNEAQLEKSRLLSDRFSAERPKGSFSTLEIQRTEQGDSAMYLCASSDQNTEAFFGQGTRLTVV.

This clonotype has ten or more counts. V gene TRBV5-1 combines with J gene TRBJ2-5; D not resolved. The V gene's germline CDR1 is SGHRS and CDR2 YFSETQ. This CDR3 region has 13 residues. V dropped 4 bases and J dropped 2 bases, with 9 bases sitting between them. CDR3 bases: TGCGCCAGCAGCCTACATGGGCAAGAGACCCAGTACTTC. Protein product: CASSLHGQETQYF.

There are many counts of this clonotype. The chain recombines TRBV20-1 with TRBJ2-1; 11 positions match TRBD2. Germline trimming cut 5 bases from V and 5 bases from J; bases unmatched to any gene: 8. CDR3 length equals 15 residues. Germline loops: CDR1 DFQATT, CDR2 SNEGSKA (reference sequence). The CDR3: CSAAPGLAAHNEQFF. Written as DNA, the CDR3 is TGCAGTGCTGCCCCGGGACTAGCGGCCCACAATGAGCAGTTCTTC.